This entry lists 14 T cell receptor beta chains sequenced from one sample in a study of blood T cells in healthy people across ages. Primed by a sample-barcoded 5' primer and a J-beta primer mix, a second PCR proceeded for about 6 to 11 cycles. One entry per CDR3 protein results from TCRdb running MiXCR on the 5' RACE reads. The sample yields roughly 1.4 million distinct CDR3 sequences, 45% to 70% seen once. Sequenced: blood. These receptor sequences come from a man younger than 30 in good health.

There are many counts of this clonotype. A read error may produce the germline difference seen at one junction end. V gene TRBV20-1 combines with J gene TRBJ2-7, with TRBD2 matching over 9 bases. CDR3 length equals 16 residues. Per the germline V gene, CDR1 is DFQATT and CDR2 is SNEGSKA (reference sequence). In DNA form, the CDR3 reads TGCACTATCCCTAGAGCGGGGGGATTCATATCCTCCGAGCAGTACTTC. Amino acids: CTIPRAGGFISSEQYF.

The table lists this clonotype with a few counts. V gene TRBV6-5 combines with J gene TRBJ2-1; 8 nucleotides agree with TRBD1. CDR1 is MNHEY, CDR2 SVGAGI, per germline. Trimming took 8 bases from V and 8 from J; bases not matched to a gene: 8. This CDR3 region has 13 residues. The CDR3 here is CASRRTGIHEQFF. CDR3 in DNA: TGTGCCAGCCGACGGACAGGGATCCATGAGCAGTTCTTC.

The V and J genes are TRBV29-1 and TRBJ2-5; perhaps TRBD1 as D (6 bases). Germline CDR1 SQVTM, CDR2 ANQGSEA. The CDR3 totals 14 residues. The V and J ends lost 6 bases and 3 bases respectively, with 17 bases between them. CDR3: CSVTITGLEETQYF. Written as DNA, the CDR3 is TGCAGCGTGACGATCACAGGGTTGGAAGAGACCCAGTACTTC.

This clonotype appeared once. The gene calls are TRBV20-1 and TRBJ1-6; 7 bases map to TRBD1. Per the germline V gene, CDR1 is DFQATT and CDR2 is SNEGSKA (reference sequence). The CDR3 is 14 amino acids. Germline trimming cut 3 bases from V and 10 bases from J; bases unmatched to any gene: 9. This CDR3 reads CSARETGQQSPLHF. CDR3 DNA sequence: TGCAGTGCTAGGGAGACAGGGCAGCAATCACCCCTCCACTTT.

There are a few counts of this clonotype. The chain has TRBV7-2 and TRBJ2-2; D is undetermined. The CDR3 is made up of 14 amino acids. Germline loops: CDR1 SGHTA, CDR2 FQGNSA. V was trimmed by 1 base and J by 0 bases, leaving 3 bases between them. CDR3 region: CASSLVANTGELFF. DNA for the CDR3: TGTGCCAGCAGCTTAGTCGCGAACACCGGGGAGCTGTTTTTT.

The chain has TRBV4-2 and TRBJ2-1; 10 positions match TRBD1. The V and J ends lost 1 base and 4 bases, in that order; junction bases with no gene match: 4. CDR3 length: 16 residues. Germline V gene sequence: CDR1 LGHNA, CDR2 YNFKEQ. This CDR3 is CASSQGTGGRYNEQFF. CDR3 bases: TGTGCCAGCAGCCAAGGGACAGGGGGAAGATACAATGAGCAGTTCTTC.

A few counts support this clonotype. V is TRBV25-1 and J is TRBJ2-2, with TRBD2 matching 7 bases. The CDR3 is made up of 15 amino acids. Germline CDR1 and CDR2: MGHDK and SYGVNS. V lost 2 bases and J lost 5; bases outside the gene matches: 5. For the CDR3, the DNA is TGTGCCAGCAGTGAAGGGGGGGGTTTGACCGGGGAGCTGTTTTTT. This codes for CASSEGGGLTGELFF.

The chain links TRBV7-9 to TRBJ1-1; no clear D. CDR3 length: 13 amino acids. V was shortened by 3 bases and J by 4 bases, with 9 bases between the two germline ends. The germline V gene encodes CDR1 SEHNR and CDR2 FQNEAQ (reference sequence). The CDR3 DNA sequence: TGTGCCAGCAGCTTGGCCCTAACCACTGAAGCTTTCTTT. This translates into CASSLALTTEAFF. The full variable domain, completed using reference TRBV7-9 and TRBJ1-1, is DTGVSQNPRHKITKRGQNVTFRCDPISEHNRLYWYRQTLGQGPEFLTYFQNEAQLEKSRLLSDRFSAERPKGSFSTLEIQRTEQGDSAMYLCASSLALTTEAFFGQGTRLTVV.

The V call is TRBV29-1, the J call TRBJ2-5; no clear D gene. The CDR3 has 12 amino acids. Trimming pared 5 bases from V and 0 bases from J, leaving 7 bases between. The germline V gene has CDR1 SQVTM and CDR2 ANQGSEA. The CDR3 sequence is CSVLLNQETQYF. CDR3 DNA sequence: TGCAGCGTTTTACTGAACCAAGAGACCCAGTACTTC. Full variable domain (outside the CDR3, taken from reference TRBV29-1 and TRBJ2-5): SAVISQKPSRDICQRGTSLTIQCQVDSQVTMMFWYRQQPGQSLTLIATANQGSEATYESGFVIDKFPISRPNLTFSTLTVSNMSPEDSSIYLCSVLLNQETQYFGPGTRLLVL.

In this sample, this clonotype turned up a few times. Here the CDR3 DNA reads TGCAGTGCTAGGGGGACCTATAATTCACCCCTCCACTTT. Translating gives CSARGTYNSPLHF. This chain links TRBV20-1 with TRBJ1-6; no clear D. Looked up from germline, CDR1 is DFQATT and CDR2 is SNEGSKA (reference sequence). CDR3 length equals 13 residues. Trimming shortened V by 3 bases and J by 2 bases, and 5 bases separated the two germline ends.

V is TRBV20-1 and J is TRBJ2-6, with D possibly matching TRBD2 (6 bases). CDR3 length: 15 amino acids. Germline CDR1 and CDR2: DFQATT and SNEGSKA (reference sequence). Deletions cut 2 bases from V and 0 bases from J, with 8 bases between. CDR3 loop: CSARPAGSGANVLTF. DNA for the CDR3: TGCAGTGCTAGACCAGCGGGCTCTGGGGCCAACGTCCTGACTTTC.

The chain carries TRBV6-2 or TRBV6-3 and TRBJ2-1; possibly TRBD2 for D (6 bases). The V gene lost 0 bases and the J gene lost 8 bases, with 29 bases spanning the gap. This CDR3 is built from 20 residues. Germline CDR1 MNHEY, CDR2 SVGEGT. CDR3: CASSYSQASEFPRFDYEQFF. The DNA of the CDR3 is TGTGCCAGCAGTTACTCTCAGGCTAGCGAGTTTCCCAGATTCGATTATGAGCAGTTCTTC.

This chain connects TRBV7-8 to TRBJ2-5, with 8 nucleotides matching TRBD1. This CDR3 is built from 15 residues. After removal of 3 bases from V and 11 bases from J, the junction contained 14 bases not matched to a gene. Germline V gene data show CDR1 as SGHVS and CDR2 as FQNEAQ. The CDR3 reads CASSFGDRSGNEQYF. CDR3 sequence (DNA): TGTGCCAGCAGCTTCGGGGACAGGTCGGGGAATGAGCAGTACTTC.

The rearrangement uses TRBV20-1 and TRBJ2-4; D is perhaps TRBD1 (5 bases). TRBJ2-7 matches the DNA end more closely, so the J call is doubtful. CDR1 is DFQATT, CDR2 SNEGSKA, per germline (reference sequence). This CDR3 is built from 13 residues. This CDR3 reads CSARDTVDYEQYF. CDR3 in DNA: TGCAGTGCTAGGGACACTGTGGACTACGAGCAGTACTTC.